These 20 T cell receptor beta chains were sequenced from one sample in a study of tumor-infiltrating lymphocytes in primary liver carcinoma. Blood RNA originated from unsorted whole blood, with germline DNA additionally extracted. From approximately 0.5 ug of total RNA, TCR beta-specific cDNA was reverse-transcribed using a constant-region primer. ARM-PCR, slightly modified, supplied the TCR beta libraries through three nested multiplex PCR rounds. A C-beta reverse primer was combined with TRBV1-TRBV30 forward primers in the first two PCR rounds, and each round had around 10 cycles. Each CDR3 protein gets one entry after TCRdb re-called the multiplex PCR reads with MiXCR. The top ten clones hold over 15% of a sample with hundreds of thousands of distinct CDR3 sequences, approximately 54% of them seen once. The sequenced material came from peripheral blood. The source is a woman in her twenties or thirties with primary liver carcinoma and hepatitis B virus infection.

Comments on this clonotype: A much larger clone differs by one base, so this may be a read error. V is TRBV29-1 and J is TRBJ1-1; D unresolved. Per the germline V gene, CDR1 is SQVTM and CDR2 is ANQGSEA. The CDR3 length is 12 residues. The chain's CDR3 is CSVSGTNIEAFF. Written as DNA, the CDR3 is TGCAGCGTTTCTGGCACGAACATTGAAGCTTTCTTT. Full variable domain (remainder filled in from reference TRBV29-1 and TRBJ1-1): SAVISQKPSRDICQRGTSLTIQCQVDSQVTMMFWYRQQPGQSLTLIATANQGSEATYESGFVIDKFPISRPNLTFSTLTVSNMSPEDSSIYLCSVSGTNIEAFFGQGTRLTVV.

Comments on this clonotype: Being one base from a much bigger clone, this may be a read error. CDR3 in DNA: TGTGCCAGCAGTCAATACGCAACAGGGACATACGAGCAGTACTTC. Translated: CASSQYATGTYEQYF. The J gene is TRBJ2-7, the V gene TRBV6-5, with D possibly being TRBD1 (6 bases). CDR1 is MNHEY, CDR2 SVGAGI, per germline. The CDR3 consists of 15 residues. V lost 5 bases, J lost 4 bases, and 18 bases lay in between.

This clonotype was observed a handful of times. The V and J genes are TRBV29-1 and TRBJ2-1; 8 bases agree with TRBD1. Trimming removed 7 bases from V and 7 bases from J; junction bases left unmatched: 9. Germline CDR1 and CDR2: SQVTM and ANQGSEA. The length of the CDR3 is 13 residues. CDR3 sequence reads: CSAGQGFFNEQFF. CDR3 nucleotides: TGCAGCGCCGGACAGGGTTTTTTTAATGAGCAGTTCTTC.

As for this clonotype: Germline is not matched at one junction end, which may reflect a read error. This chain uses TRBV11-2 with TRBJ2-1; D gene uncertain. Germline V gives CDR1 SGHAT, CDR2 FQNNGV. This CDR3 has 14 residues. The CDR3 spells CANSFGPDYNERFF. CDR3 bases: TGTGCCAACAGCTTTGGACCGGATTACAATGAGCGGTTCTTC.

About this clonotype itself: Since a much larger clone is just one base distant, this may be a read error. The CDR3, as DNA: TGTGCTAGTGGTTTGGGGACCGGAGGGGCTTTCTTT. Translation: CASGLGTGGAFF. J is TRBJ1-1 and V is TRBV12-5, with no clear D. Germline V gene lookup returns CDR1 LGHNT and CDR2 FRNRAP. This CDR3 contains 12 residues. V was trimmed by 1 base and J by 11 bases, leaving 11 bases between them.

The chain is built from TRBV4-2 and TRBJ2-1; 8 nucleotides match TRBD2. The CDR3 extends over 19 amino acids. Germline V gene lookup returns CDR1 LGHNA and CDR2 YNFKEQ. Trimming at V came to 1 base and at J to 6 bases, leaving 17 bases not matched to a gene. The CDR3 nucleotides read TGTGCCAGCAGCCAAGGTTCCTGGAGGTCTAGCGGGCGGTTCAATGAGCAGTTCTTC. Translated, it gives CASSQGSWRSSGRFNEQFF.

The chain has TRBV2 and TRBJ2-7, with D unresolved. Between the trimmed V and J ends, which lost 2 bases and 0 bases, there was a span of 11 bases. The CDR3 runs 15 residues. Germline assignment: CDR1 SNHLY and CDR2 FYNNEI. The CDR3 region has the DNA TGTGCCAGCAGTGAAAATGAGTTAAGCTCCTACGAGCAGTACTTC. It encodes CASSENELSSYEQYF.

A word on this clonotype: A read error may produce the germline difference seen at one junction end. V usage is TRBV7-9 and J usage is TRBJ1-5, with no clear D. The V gene's germline CDR1 is SEHNR and CDR2 FQNEAQ (reference sequence). The CDR3 has 16 amino acids. In nucleotides, the CDR3 is TGTGCCAGCGGCTTAGCGCTTTCAGAGTCCAATCAGCCCCAGCATTTT. Amino acid sequence: CASGLALSESNQPQHF.

The rearrangement links TRBV12-3 or TRBV12-4 to TRBJ2-7; unclear D gene. Trimming shortened V by 5 bases and J by 7 bases, and 18 bases separated the two germline ends. This CDR3 spans 14 amino acids. CDR3 DNA sequence: TGTGCCAGCAGTCCCTTCGGGCGGTCACGGGAGCAGTACTTC. It codes for CASSPFGRSREQYF.

The V and J genes are TRBV6-6 and TRBJ2-7, with 7 bases lining up with TRBD1. The CDR3 is 15 amino acids. CDR1 and CDR2 (germline): MNHNY, SVGAGI (reference sequence). V trimming: 7 bases; J trimming: 5 bases; junction bases outside the gene matches: 14. The CDR3 DNA reads TGTGCCAGCAAGAAACCCGACAGGGCGGTCGACGAGCAGTACTTC. Amino acid sequence: CASKKPDRAVDEQYF.

This clonotype was counted at least ten times. CDR3 sequence (DNA): TGTGCCAGCAGCCAAGCGGGCAGGGAATTTGATGAGCAGTTCTTC. It encodes CASSQAGREFDEQFF. The rearrangement links TRBV4-2 to TRBJ2-1, with a possible D match to TRBD1 (5 bases). This CDR3 is built from 15 residues. V shed 1 base and J shed 8 bases, with 15 bases lying between them. Germline V CDR1 and CDR2: LGHNA, YNFKEQ.

With regard to this clonotype: This may be a read error: a much more frequent sequence differs by one nucleotide. The genes are TRBV29-1 and TRBJ2-1; D is perhaps TRBD1 (6 bases). Germline CDR1 and CDR2: SQVTM and ANQGSEA. The ends were cut back, 3 bases at V and 8 bases at J, with 23 bases in the middle. This CDR3 has 16 amino acids. The CDR3 bases are TGCAGCGTTGATGCCCGCGAGACAGGATGTTCGGATGAGCAGTTCTTC. Translation gives CSVDARETGCSDEQFF.

This clonotype was recorded at least ten times. The gene calls are TRBV29-1 and TRBJ2-1; D is uncertain. Germline CDR1 SQVTM, CDR2 ANQGSEA. V was pared by 5 bases and J by 0 bases, with 8 bases between. This CDR3 spans 13 amino acids. CDR3 bases: TGCAGCGTTCCAAATCGCTCCTACAATGAGCAGTTCTTC. Translating gives CSVPNRSYNEQFF.

This clonotype was detected only a few times. This may be a read error: a much more frequent sequence differs by one nucleotide. The chain employs TRBV12-3 or TRBV12-4 and TRBJ2-3, with 9 bases fitting TRBD1. The CDR3 loop spans 15 amino acids. The CDR3 sequence is CASSLGDRDTDTRYF. CDR3 sequence (DNA): TGTGCCAGCAGTTTAGGGGACAGGGATACAGATACGCGGTATTTT.

Details on this clonotype: Being one base from a much bigger clone, this may be a read error. The V gene is TRBV12-3 or TRBV12-4, the J gene TRBJ1-5, with D possibly matching TRBD1 (5 bases). Trimming removed 10 bases at V and 8 bases at J, with 21 bases between. The CDR3 has 14 residues. The CDR3 bases are TGTGCCAACAGGACTGGCAGTCCCAGCGAGCCCCAGCATTTT. Translation gives CANRTGSPSEPQHF.

Many counts were recorded for this clonotype. The V and J genes are TRBV12-3 or TRBV12-4 and TRBJ2-1; 9 positions agree with TRBD2. The CDR3 extends over 15 amino acids. The ends lost 4 bases at V and 5 bases at J; junction bases unmatched: 6. CDR3 coding DNA: TGTGCCAGCAGTTATAGCGGGAGCGGGAACAATGAGCAGTTCTTC. Amino acid sequence: CASSYSGSGNNEQFF.

About this clonotype: A much larger clone is a single base away; this may be a read error. V gene TRBV12-3 or TRBV12-4 combines with J gene TRBJ2-5; maybe TRBD1 (6 bases). The CDR3 is made up of 14 amino acids. This CDR3 reads CVSRGRTSQETQYF. Written as DNA, the CDR3 is TGTGTCAGCAGGGGACGGACTTCCCAAGAGACCCAGTACTTC.

Many counts were recorded for this clonotype. The chain carries TRBV12-3 or TRBV12-4 and TRBJ2-3; 15 nucleotides match TRBD2. The V gene end was trimmed by 4 bases and the J gene end by 5 bases; junction bases not matched to a gene: 10. The CDR3 loop spans 18 amino acids. The CDR3 spells CASSYSGLAGGRRDTQYF. The CDR3 coding sequence is TGTGCCAGCAGTTACTCTGGACTAGCGGGAGGGCGAAGAGATACGCAGTATTTT.

About this clonotype itself: This may arise from a read error, as a much more abundant clone is one base away. This rearrangement joins TRBV6-5 to TRBJ2-3; no clear D. Germline values: CDR1 MNHEY, CDR2 SVGAGI. This CDR3 has 12 amino acids. V lost 8 bases to trimming and J lost 3 bases, with 9 bases between them. CDR3 protein: CASCDNTDTQYF. Written as DNA, the CDR3 is TGTGCCAGCTGTGACAATACAGATACGCAGTATTTT.

This clonotype was seen ten or more times. The chain uses TRBV29-1 and TRBJ1-1, with D possibly matching TRBD1 (5 bases). Trimming removed 4 bases at V and 1 base at J, with 7 bases between. The length of the CDR3 is 12 residues. The V gene's germline CDR1 is SQVTM and CDR2 ANQGSEA. CDR3 sequence: CSVGRANTEAFF. In DNA, the CDR3 is TGCAGCGTTGGCAGGGCGAACACTGAAGCTTTCTTT.